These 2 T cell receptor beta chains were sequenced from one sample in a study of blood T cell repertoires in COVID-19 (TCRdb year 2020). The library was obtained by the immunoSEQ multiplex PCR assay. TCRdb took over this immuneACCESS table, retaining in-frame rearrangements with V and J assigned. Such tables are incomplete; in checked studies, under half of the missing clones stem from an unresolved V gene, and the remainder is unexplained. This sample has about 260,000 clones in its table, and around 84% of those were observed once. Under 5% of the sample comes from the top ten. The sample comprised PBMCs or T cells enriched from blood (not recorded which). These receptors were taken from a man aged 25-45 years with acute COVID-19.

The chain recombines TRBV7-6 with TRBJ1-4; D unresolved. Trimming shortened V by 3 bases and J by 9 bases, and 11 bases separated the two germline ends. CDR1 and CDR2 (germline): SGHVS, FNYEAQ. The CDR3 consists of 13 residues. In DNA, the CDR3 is TGTGCCAGCAGCTTGCGGGGTACTCAAAAACTGTTTTTT. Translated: CASSLRGTQKLFF.

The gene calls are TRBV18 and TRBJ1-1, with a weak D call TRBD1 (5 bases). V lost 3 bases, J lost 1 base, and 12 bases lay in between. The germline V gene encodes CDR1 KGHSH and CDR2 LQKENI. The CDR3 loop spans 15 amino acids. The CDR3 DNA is TGTGCCAGCTCACCGTCTAAGCAGGGGAACACTGAAGCTTTCTTT. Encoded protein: CASSPSKQGNTEAFF. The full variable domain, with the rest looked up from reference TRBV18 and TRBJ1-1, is NAGVMQNPRHLVRRRGQEARLRCSPMKGHSHVYWYRQLPEEGLKFMVYLQKENIIDESGMPKERFSAEFPKEGPSILRIQQVVRGDSAAYFCASSPSKQGNTEAFFGQGTRLTVV.